The 14 T cell receptor beta chains listed next were all sequenced from one sample in a study of cytomegalovirus exposure and HLA in healthy donors. A multiplex PCR was run with 60 Vbeta primers and 13 Jbeta primers. Only in-frame clones appear in the TCRdb table, and some are missing; sequencing was by immunoSEQ multiplex PCR. Found here are more than 85,000 clones, around 82% of them singletons; the top ten hold approximately 3.6%. The sample was PBMCs. Receptors originate from a woman in her forties or fifties in good health and CMV-seropositive.

The CDR3 DNA is TGTGCCAGCAGCCCATCTAGCGCCCCCTCCTACGAGCAGTACTTC. It codes for CASSPSSAPSYEQYF. The chain combines TRBV9 with TRBJ2-7, with D possibly TRBD2 on 6 matching bases. Germline CDR1 and CDR2: SGDLS and YYNGEE. The CDR3 has 15 residues. Trimming removed 4 bases from V and 0 bases from J, with 14 bases in between.

The CDR3 DNA sequence: TGTGCCAGCAGCCCCCGCTGGCTAGCGGGGGAAGCGGAGACCCAGTACTTC. Protein product: CASSPRWLAGEAETQYF. The chain couples TRBV7-6 to TRBJ2-5; 10 bases are a match to TRBD2. CDR1 is SGHVS and CDR2 is FNYEAQ in the germline V gene. The V and J ends lost 5 bases and 5 bases, in that order; junction bases with no gene match: 14. This CDR3 contains 17 residues.

The sample holds one count of this clone. This rearrangement joins TRBV10-2 to TRBJ2-4; 10 bases line up with TRBD2. Germline CDR1 is WSHSY and CDR2 is SAAADI. V shed 5 bases and J 5 bases; nucleotides not matched to a gene: 18. The CDR3 is made up of 19 amino acids. CDR3 DNA: TGCGCCAGCAGTCGGGGACTAGCGTCTCTGGGGCAAGGAGAAAACATTCAGTACTTC. This translates into CASSRGLASLGQGENIQYF.

This chain joins TRBV27 and TRBJ1-1; no reliable D call. With 2 bases removed from V and 4 bases from J, the gap between germline ends came to 17 bases. Germline V gene sequence: CDR1 MNHEY, CDR2 SMNVEV (reference sequence). CDR3 length equals 16 residues. CDR3: CASSLEGPSSGTEAFF. Written as DNA, the CDR3 is TGTGCCAGCAGTTTAGAGGGTCCTTCTTCTGGCACTGAAGCTTTCTTT.

The rearrangement uses TRBV4-2 and TRBJ2-5, with D possibly matching TRBD1 (7 bases). Germline V CDR1 and CDR2: LGHNA, YNFKEQ. V was shortened by 4 bases and J by 0 bases, with 18 bases between the two germline ends. The CDR3 runs to 17 residues. CDR3 in amino acids: CASSPAGQSIYQETQYF. The CDR3 DNA reads as TGTGCCAGCAGCCCCGCGGGACAGTCGATTTACCAAGAGACCCAGTACTTC.

This chain links TRBV21-1 with TRBJ2-1; the table's D gene call, TRBD2, was not cross checked with the DNA. TRBV21-1 is assigned pseudogene status. The CDR3 runs 21 residues. This CDR3 is CASSKVKAQGLAGYSYNEQFF. The DNA of the CDR3 is TGTGCCAGCAGCAAAGTTAAAGCGCAGGGACTAGCGGGTTACTCCTACAATGAGCAGTTCTTC.

The J gene is TRBJ2-1, the V gene TRBV5-1; tentative D call: TRBD2 (7 bases). This CDR3 has 14 residues. Trimming took off 4 bases at V and 0 bases at J, with 8 bases between the two ends. Germline lookup yields CDR1 SGHRS and CDR2 YFSETQ. CDR3 DNA sequence: TGCGCCAGCAGCGCGGGGGCCTCCTACAATGAGCAGTTCTTC. Translation: CASSAGASYNEQFF.

This clone was detected only a few times. V is TRBV13 and J is TRBJ1-1; 12 nucleotides match TRBD1. CDR3 size: 18 residues. In germline, CDR1 is PRHDT, CDR2 FYEKMQ (reference sequence). V lost 4 bases and J lost 3; bases outside the gene matches: 12. CDR3 sequence (DNA): TGTGCCAGCAGCTCGCAGGGACAGGGGGCGCCGATGGACACTGAAGCTTTCTTT. Its protein product is CASSSQGQGAPMDTEAFF. Combining the CDR3 with reference TRBV13 and TRBJ1-1 gives the whole variable domain AAGVIQSPRHLIKEKRETATLKCYPIPRHDTVYWYQQGPGQDPQFLISFYEKMQSDKGSIPDRFSAQQFSDYHSELNMSSLELGDSALYFCASSSQGQGAPMDTEAFFGQGTRLTVV.

The chain has TRBV4-2 and TRBJ2-7; 9 bases are a match to TRBD1. This CDR3 comprises 15 residues. Trimming cost V 1 base and J 0 bases; bases outside gene matches: 1. Looked up from germline, CDR1 is LGHNA and CDR2 is YNFKEQ. CDR3 amino acids: CASSQAGQGSYEQYF. The CDR3 nucleotides read TGTGCCAGCAGCCAAGCGGGACAGGGCTCCTACGAGCAGTACTTC.

This sequence joins TRBV15 and TRBJ2-1, with TRBD2 matching over 8 bases. The germline V gene has CDR1 LNHNV and CDR2 YYDKDF (reference sequence). The length of the CDR3 is 16 residues. The ends lost 0 bases at V and 6 bases at J; junction bases unmatched: 7. The DNA for the CDR3 is TGTGCCACCAGCAGAGATCGGGCGGGAGGTGCCAATGAGCAGTTCTTC. It translates to CATSRDRAGGANEQFF.

This clone showed up just a few times. V gene TRBV7-2 combines with J gene TRBJ1-1; perhaps TRBD1 as D (5 bases). The CDR3 runs 13 residues. V was cut by 2 bases and J by 9 bases, with 13 bases left in between. The germline V gene encodes CDR1 SGHTA and CDR2 FQGNSA. The DNA of the CDR3 is TGTGCCAGCAGCTTACAGGGCAGTACTCAAGCTTTCTTT. Protein: CASSLQGSTQAFF.

The chain links TRBV5-6 to TRBJ1-1, with 9 positions matching TRBD1. The CDR3 is 16 residues long. Germline V gives CDR1 SGHDT, CDR2 YYEEEE. The V gene end was trimmed by 2 bases and the J gene end by 4 bases; junction bases not matched to a gene: 9. The CDR3 bases are TGTGCCAGCAGCTTACGACAGGGGGTAGGGATCACTGAAGCTTTCTTT. Its protein is CASSLRQGVGITEAFF.

This chain joins TRBV2 and TRBJ1-1; D is possibly TRBD1 (5 bases). V lost 7 bases and J lost 11, with 17 bases in between. The CDR3 is made up of 12 amino acids. The V gene's germline CDR1 is SNHLY and CDR2 FYNNEI. CDR3 region: CASTDGGGRAFF. The CDR3 nucleotides are TGTGCCAGCACCGACGGGGGGGGGAGGGCTTTCTTT.

The chain recombines TRBV23-1 with TRBJ2-7; D is possibly TRBD1 (6 bases). TRBV23-1 falls under the ORF class, with uncertain function. Deletions cut 8 bases from V and 1 base from J, with 27 bases between. This CDR3 is 18 amino acids long. The CDR3 nucleotides read TGCGCCAGCTCCAACTTCCCTCAAAAACAGGGTCCTTCCTACGAGCAGTACTTC. Amino acids: CASSNFPQKQGPSYEQYF.